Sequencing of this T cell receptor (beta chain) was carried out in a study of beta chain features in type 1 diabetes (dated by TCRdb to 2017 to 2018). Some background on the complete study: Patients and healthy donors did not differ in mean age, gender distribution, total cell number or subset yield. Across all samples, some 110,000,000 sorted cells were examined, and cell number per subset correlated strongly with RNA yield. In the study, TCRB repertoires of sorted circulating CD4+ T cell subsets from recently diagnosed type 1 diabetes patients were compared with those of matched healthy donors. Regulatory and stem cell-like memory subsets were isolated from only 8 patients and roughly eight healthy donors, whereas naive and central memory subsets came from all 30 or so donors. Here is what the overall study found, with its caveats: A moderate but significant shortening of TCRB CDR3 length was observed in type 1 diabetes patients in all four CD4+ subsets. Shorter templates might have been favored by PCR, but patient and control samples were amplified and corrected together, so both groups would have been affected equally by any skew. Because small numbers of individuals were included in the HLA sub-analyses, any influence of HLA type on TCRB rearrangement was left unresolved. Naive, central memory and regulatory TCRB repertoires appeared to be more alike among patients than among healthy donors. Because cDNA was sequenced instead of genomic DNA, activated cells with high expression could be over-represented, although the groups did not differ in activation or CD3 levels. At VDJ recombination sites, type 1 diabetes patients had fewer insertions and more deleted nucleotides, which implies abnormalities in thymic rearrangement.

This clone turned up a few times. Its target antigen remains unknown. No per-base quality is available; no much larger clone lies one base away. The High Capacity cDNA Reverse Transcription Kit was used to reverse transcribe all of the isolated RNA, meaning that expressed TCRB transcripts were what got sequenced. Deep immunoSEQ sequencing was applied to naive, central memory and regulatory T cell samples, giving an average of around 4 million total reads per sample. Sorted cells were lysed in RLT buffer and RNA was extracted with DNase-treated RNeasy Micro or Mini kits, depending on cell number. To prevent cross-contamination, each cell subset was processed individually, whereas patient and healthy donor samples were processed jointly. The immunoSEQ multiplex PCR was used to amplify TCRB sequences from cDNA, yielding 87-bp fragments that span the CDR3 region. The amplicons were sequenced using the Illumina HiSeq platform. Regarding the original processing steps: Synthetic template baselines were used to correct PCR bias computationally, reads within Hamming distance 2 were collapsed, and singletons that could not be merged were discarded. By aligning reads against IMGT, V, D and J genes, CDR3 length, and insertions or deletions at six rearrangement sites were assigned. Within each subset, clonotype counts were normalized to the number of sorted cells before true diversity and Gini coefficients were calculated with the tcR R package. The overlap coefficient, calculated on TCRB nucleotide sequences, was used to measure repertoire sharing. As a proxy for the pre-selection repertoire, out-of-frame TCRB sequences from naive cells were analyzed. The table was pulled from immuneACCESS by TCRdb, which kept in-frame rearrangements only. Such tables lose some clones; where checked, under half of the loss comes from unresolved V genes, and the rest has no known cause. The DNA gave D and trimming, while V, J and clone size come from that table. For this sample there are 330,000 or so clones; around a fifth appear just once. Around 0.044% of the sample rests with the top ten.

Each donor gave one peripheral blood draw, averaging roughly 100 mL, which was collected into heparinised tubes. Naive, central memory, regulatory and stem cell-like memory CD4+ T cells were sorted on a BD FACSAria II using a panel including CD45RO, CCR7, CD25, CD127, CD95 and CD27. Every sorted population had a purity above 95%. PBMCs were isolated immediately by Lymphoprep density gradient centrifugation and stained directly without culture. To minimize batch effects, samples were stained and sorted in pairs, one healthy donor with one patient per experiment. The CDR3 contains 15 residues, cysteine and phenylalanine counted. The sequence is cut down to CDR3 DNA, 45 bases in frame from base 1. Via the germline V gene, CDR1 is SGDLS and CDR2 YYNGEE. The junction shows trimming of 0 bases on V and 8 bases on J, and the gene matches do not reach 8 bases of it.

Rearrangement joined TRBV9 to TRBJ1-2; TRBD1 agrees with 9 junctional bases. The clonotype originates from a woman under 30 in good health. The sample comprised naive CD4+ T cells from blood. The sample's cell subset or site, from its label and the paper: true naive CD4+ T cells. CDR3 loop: CASSVGDRAERGYTF. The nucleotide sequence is TGTGCCAGCAGCGTAGGGGACAGGGCAGAGCGCGGCTACACCTTC.